A single T cell receptor (beta chain) is shown here with its context. Researchers took RNA transcripts and amplified the TCR beta CDR3 regions from them. The HTBI primer set served for first-round RT-PCR of the TCR CDR3. TCRdb re-analysed the multiplex PCR reads in MiXCR, keeping a single row per CDR3 protein. The repertoire holds roughly 100,000 distinct CDR3 sequences, with just over 50% as singletons. The data belong to a study of T cells in Graves' hyperthyroidism and ophthalmopathy. The CDR3 has 14 residues. The trim removed 3 bases at V and 1 base at J, leaving 1 base unmatched. Germline CDR1 is SGHRS and CDR2 is YFSETQ. Exclusion of a patient resulted from uncontrolled infection, other autoimmune disease, pregnancy or lactation. Diagnosing involved the use of clinical symptoms, serum thyroxine and TRAb, thyroid ultrasound and orbital computed tomography.

The sequence was collected from a woman between 40 and 55 years old with Graves' hyperthyroidism. The V and J genes are TRBV5-1 and TRBJ2-1; 7 bases map to TRBD1. Sample: blood. DNA of the CDR3: TGCGCCAGCAGCTGGGGACAGTCCTACAATGAGCAGTTCTTC. The encoded protein is CASSWGQSYNEQFF.